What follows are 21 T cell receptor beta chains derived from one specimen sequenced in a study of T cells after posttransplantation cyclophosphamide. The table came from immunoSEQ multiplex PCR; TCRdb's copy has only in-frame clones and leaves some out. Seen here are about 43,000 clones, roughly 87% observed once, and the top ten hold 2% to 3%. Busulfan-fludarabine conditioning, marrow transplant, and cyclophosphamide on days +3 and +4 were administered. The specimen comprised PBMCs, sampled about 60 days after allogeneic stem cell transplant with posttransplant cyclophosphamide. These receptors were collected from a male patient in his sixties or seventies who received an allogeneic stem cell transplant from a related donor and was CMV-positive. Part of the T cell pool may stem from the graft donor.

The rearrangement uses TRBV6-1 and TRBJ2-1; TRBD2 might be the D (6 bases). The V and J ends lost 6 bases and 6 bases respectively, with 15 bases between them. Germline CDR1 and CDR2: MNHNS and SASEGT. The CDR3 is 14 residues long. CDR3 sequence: CASRPDYGGNEQFF. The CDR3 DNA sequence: TGTGCCAGCAGGCCGGACTACGGTGGCAATGAGCAGTTCTTC.

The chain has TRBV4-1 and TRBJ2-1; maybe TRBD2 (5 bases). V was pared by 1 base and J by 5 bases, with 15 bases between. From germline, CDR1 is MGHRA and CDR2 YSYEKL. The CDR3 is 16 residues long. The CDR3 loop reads CASSQAYTRNHNEQFF. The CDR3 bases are TGCGCCAGCAGCCAAGCGTACACTAGGAACCACAATGAGCAGTTCTTC.

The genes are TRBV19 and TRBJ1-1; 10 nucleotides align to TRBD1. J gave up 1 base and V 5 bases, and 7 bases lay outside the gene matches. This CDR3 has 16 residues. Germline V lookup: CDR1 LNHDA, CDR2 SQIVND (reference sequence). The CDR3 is CASSHTGTGANTEAFF. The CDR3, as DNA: TGTGCCAGTAGTCACACCGGGACAGGGGCGAACACTGAAGCTTTCTTT.

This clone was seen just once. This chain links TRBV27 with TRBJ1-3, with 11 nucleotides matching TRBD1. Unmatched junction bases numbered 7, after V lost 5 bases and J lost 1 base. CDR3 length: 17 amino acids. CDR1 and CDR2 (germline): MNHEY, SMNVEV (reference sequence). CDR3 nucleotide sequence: TGTGCCAGCAGTCTCCTTGGGACAGGGGGGTCTGGAAACACCATATATTTT. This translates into CASSLLGTGGSGNTIYF.

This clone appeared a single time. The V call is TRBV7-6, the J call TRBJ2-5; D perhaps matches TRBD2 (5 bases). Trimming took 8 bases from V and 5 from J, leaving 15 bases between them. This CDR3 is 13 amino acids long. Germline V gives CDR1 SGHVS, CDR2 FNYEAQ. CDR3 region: CASGKGGLETQYF. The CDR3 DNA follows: TGTGCCAGCGGTAAAGGAGGTCTGGAGACCCAGTACTTC.

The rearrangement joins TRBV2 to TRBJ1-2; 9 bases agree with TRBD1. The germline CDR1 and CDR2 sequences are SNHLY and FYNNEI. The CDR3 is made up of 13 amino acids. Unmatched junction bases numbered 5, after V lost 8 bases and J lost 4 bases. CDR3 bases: TGTGCCAGCGCCGGGACAGGGACCTATGGCTACACCTTC. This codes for CASAGTGTYGYTF.

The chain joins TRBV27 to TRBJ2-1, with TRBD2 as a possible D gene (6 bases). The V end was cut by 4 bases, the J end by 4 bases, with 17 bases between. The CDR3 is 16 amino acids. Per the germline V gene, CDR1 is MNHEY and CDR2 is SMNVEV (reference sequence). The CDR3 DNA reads TGTGCCAGCAGTTCACAACTAGCTCATATTTACAATGAGCAGTTCTTC. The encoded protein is CASSSQLAHIYNEQFF.

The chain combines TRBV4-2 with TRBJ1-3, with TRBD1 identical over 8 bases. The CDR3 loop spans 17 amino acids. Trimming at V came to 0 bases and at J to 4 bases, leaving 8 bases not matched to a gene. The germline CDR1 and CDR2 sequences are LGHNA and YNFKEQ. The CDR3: CASSQDPDRATGNTIYF. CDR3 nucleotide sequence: TGTGCCAGCAGCCAAGATCCGGACAGGGCAACCGGAAACACCATATATTTT.

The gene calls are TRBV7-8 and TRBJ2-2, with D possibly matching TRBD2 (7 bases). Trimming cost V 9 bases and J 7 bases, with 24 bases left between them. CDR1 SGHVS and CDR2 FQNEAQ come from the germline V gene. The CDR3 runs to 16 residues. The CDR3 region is CASRPLRGGQSGELFF. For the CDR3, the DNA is TGTGCCAGTAGGCCCCTGAGGGGGGGGCAAAGCGGGGAGCTGTTTTTT.

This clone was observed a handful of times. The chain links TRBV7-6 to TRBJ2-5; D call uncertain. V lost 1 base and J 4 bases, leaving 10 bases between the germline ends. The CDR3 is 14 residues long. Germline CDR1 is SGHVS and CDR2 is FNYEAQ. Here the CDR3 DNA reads TGTGCCAGCAGCTTAGGCCCCAGGTTAGAGACCCAGTACTTC. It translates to CASSLGPRLETQYF.

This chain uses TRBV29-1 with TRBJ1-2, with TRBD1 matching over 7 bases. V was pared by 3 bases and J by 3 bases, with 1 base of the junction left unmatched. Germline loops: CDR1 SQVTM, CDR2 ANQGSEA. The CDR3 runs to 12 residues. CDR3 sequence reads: CSVETGYYGYTF. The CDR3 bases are TGCAGCGTTGAGACAGGGTACTATGGCTACACCTTC. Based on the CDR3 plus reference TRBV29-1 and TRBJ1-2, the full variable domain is SAVISQKPSRDICQRGTSLTIQCQVDSQVTMMFWYRQQPGQSLTLIATANQGSEATYESGFVIDKFPISRPNLTFSTLTVSNMSPEDSSIYLCSVETGYYGYTFGSGTRLTVV.

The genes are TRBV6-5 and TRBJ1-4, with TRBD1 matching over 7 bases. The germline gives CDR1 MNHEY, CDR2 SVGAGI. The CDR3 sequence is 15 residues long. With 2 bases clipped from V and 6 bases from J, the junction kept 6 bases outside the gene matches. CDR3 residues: CASSYGYGTDEKLFF. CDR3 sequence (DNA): TGTGCCAGCAGTTACGGTTACGGGACAGATGAAAAACTGTTTTTT.

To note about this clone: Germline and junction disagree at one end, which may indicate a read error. Written as DNA, the CDR3 is TGTGCCAGCAGTGAGGGCAATCTCGGAAACACCGTATATTTT. Residues: CASSEGNLGNTVYF. V and J are TRBV6-1 and TRBJ1-3; D is undetermined. The CDR3 contains 14 residues. CDR1 and CDR2 from the germline V gene are MNHNS and SASEGT.

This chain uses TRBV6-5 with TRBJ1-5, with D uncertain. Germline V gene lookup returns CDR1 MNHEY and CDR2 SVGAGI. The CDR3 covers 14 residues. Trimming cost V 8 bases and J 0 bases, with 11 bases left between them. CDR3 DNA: TGTGCCAGCGGGCTGACAAATAGCAATCAGCCCCAGCATTTT. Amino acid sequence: CASGLTNSNQPQHF.

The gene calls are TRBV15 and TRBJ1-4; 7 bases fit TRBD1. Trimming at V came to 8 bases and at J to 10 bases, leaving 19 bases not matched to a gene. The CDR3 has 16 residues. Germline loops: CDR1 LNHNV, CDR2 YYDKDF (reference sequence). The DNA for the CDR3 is TGTGCCACCCGGGAGACTGGTGCGGGACAGATCGGAAAACTGTTTTTT. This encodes CATRETGAGQIGKLFF.

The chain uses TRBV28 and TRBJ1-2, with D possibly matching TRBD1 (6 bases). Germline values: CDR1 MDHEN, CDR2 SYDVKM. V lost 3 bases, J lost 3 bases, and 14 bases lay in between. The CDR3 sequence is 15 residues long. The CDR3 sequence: CASSLGAGWDYGYTF. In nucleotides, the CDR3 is TGTGCCAGCAGTTTGGGGGCCGGGTGGGACTATGGCTACACCTTC.

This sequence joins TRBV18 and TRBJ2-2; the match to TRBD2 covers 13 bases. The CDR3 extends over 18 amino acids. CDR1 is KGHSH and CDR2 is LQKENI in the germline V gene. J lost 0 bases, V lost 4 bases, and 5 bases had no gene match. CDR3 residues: CASSLRTSGGTNTGELFF. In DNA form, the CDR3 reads TGTGCCAGCTCACTACGGACTAGCGGGGGCACGAACACCGGGGAGCTGTTTTTT.

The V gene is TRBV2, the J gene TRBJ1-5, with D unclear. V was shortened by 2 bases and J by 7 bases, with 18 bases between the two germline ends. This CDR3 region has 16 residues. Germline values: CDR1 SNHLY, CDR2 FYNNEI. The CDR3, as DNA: TGTGCCAGCAGTGAATCCCTCAGTCTATCAGGCCAGCCCCAGCATTTT. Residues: CASSESLSLSGQPQHF.

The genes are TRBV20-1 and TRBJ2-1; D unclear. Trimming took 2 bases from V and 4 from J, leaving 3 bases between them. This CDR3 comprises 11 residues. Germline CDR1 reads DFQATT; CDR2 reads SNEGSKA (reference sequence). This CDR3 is CSARPYNEQFF. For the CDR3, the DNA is TGCAGTGCTAGACCTTACAATGAGCAGTTCTTC.

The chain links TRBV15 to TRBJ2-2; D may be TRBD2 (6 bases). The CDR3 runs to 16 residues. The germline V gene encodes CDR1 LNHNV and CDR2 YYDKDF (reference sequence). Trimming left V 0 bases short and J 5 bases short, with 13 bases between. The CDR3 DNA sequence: TGTGCCACCAGCAGAGATCTCGCGGGGAATACCGGGGAGCTGTTTTTT. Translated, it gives CATSRDLAGNTGELFF.

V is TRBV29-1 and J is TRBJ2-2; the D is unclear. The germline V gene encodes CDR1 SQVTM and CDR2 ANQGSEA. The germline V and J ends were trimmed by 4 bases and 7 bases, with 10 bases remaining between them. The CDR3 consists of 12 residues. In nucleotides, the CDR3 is TGCAGCGTTGCGCAGTATAACGGGGAGCTGTTTTTT. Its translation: CSVAQYNGELFF.